The 21 T cell receptor beta chains presented below share a single source sample, sequenced in a study of blood T cell repertoires in COVID-19. TCRdb's table, derived via immunoSEQ multiplex PCR, lists solely in-frame clones and lacks some. In the table there are 70,000 to 80,000 clones, around 90% of which are singletons. The sequencing input was peripheral blood. The origin of the receptors is a woman aged 45 to 65 with acute or convalescent COVID-19.

This chain uses TRBV28 with TRBJ2-7; weak D call: TRBD2 (7 bases). CDR1 and CDR2 from the germline V gene are MDHEN and SYDVKM. V was shortened by 3 bases and J by 12 bases, with 12 bases between the two germline ends. This CDR3 has 11 residues. CDR3 DNA sequence: TGTGCCAGCAGTTTGGCCGGGGGGCTGTACTTC. It encodes CASSLAGGLYF.

J is TRBJ1-3 and V is TRBV18; 8 bases agree with TRBD1. The CDR3 totals 15 residues. The V gene's germline CDR1 is KGHSH and CDR2 LQKENI. V was pared by 6 bases and J by 3 bases, with 7 bases of the junction left unmatched. The CDR3 is CASSRGQGGGNTIYF. In DNA, the CDR3 is TGTGCCAGCTCGCGAGGACAGGGAGGTGGAAACACCATATATTTT.

The V gene is TRBV25-1, the J gene TRBJ2-3, with D possibly TRBD1 on 6 matching bases. The ends were cut back, 2 bases at V and 0 bases at J, with 6 bases in the middle. Germline V gene data show CDR1 as MGHDK and CDR2 as SYGVNS. The CDR3 length is 14 residues. CDR3: CASSERGSTDTQYF. The CDR3 bases are TGTGCCAGCAGTGAAAGGGGGAGCACAGATACGCAGTATTTT.

In its sample, this clone was seen once. This chain links TRBV14 with TRBJ1-1; TRBD1 matches 9 bases. The J segment lost 5 bases and the V segment lost 5 bases, leaving 12 bases of the junction unmatched. CDR3 length: 16 amino acids. CDR1 and CDR2 from the germline V gene are SGHDN and FVKESK. CDR3 nucleotide sequence: TGTGCCAGCAGCAAAGGGACAGGGTGGTTGGAGACTGAAGCTTTCTTT. This codes for CASSKGTGWLETEAFF.

The count of this clone is one. The chain carries TRBV9 and TRBJ2-5; 10 nucleotides agree with TRBD2. CDR1 and CDR2 from the germline V gene are SGDLS and YYNGEE. With V trimmed by 0 bases and J by 5 bases, 10 bases remained unmatched. The CDR3 extends over 17 amino acids. The CDR3 spells CASSVGYLAGAGETQYF. The CDR3 nucleotides read TGTGCCAGCAGCGTAGGTTATCTAGCGGGGGCCGGGGAGACCCAGTACTTC. Variable domain in full (rest from reference TRBV9 and TRBJ2-5): DSGVTQTPKHLITATGQRVTLRCSPRSGDLSVYWYQQSLDQGLQFLIQYYNGEERAKGNILERFSAQQFPDLHSELNLSSLELGDSALYFCASSVGYLAGAGETQYFGPGTRLLVL.

The chain links TRBV25-1 to TRBJ1-5; TRBD1 agrees at 7 bases. CDR1 is MGHDK, CDR2 SYGVNS, per germline. Germline trimming cut 3 bases from V and 4 bases from J; bases unmatched to any gene: 12. CDR3 size: 17 residues. The CDR3 coding sequence is TGTGCCAGCAGTGACCAGGGGGGACACATCTTGAATCAGCCCCAGCATTTT. This translates into CASSDQGGHILNQPQHF. The whole variable domain, remainder taken from reference TRBV25-1 and TRBJ1-5, is EADIYQTPRYLVIGTGKKITLECSQTMGHDKMYWYQQDPGMELHLIHYSYGVNSTEKGDLSSESTVSRIRTEHFPLTLESARPSHTSQYLCASSDQGGHILNQPQHFGDGTRLSIL.

There are a few counts of this clone. The chain recombines TRBV2 with TRBJ1-3; D gene unclear. The length of the CDR3 is 13 residues. The ends were cut back, 2 bases at V and 10 bases at J, with 12 bases in the middle. Germline CDR1 reads SNHLY; CDR2 reads FYNNEI. The CDR3 loop is CASSERRVQTIYF. CDR3 coding DNA: TGTGCCAGCAGTGAACGACGGGTTCAGACCATATATTTT. The variable domain in full, with the rest retrieved from reference TRBV2 and TRBJ1-3, is EPEVTQTPSHQVTQMGQEVILRCVPISNHLYFYWYRQILGQKVEFLVSFYNNEISEKSEIFDDQFSVERPDGSNFTLKIRSTKLEDSAMYFCASSERRVQTIYFGEGSWLTVV.

V usage is TRBV28 and J usage is TRBJ2-5, with a weak D call TRBD1 (6 bases). Germline V gene sequence: CDR1 MDHEN, CDR2 SYDVKM. This CDR3 comprises 16 residues. V was cut by 8 bases and J by 5 bases, with 24 bases left in between. CDR3 sequence reads: CASQGWGGSVSETQYF. DNA of the CDR3: TGTGCCAGCCAGGGGTGGGGCGGGTCGGTTTCCGAGACCCAGTACTTC. The entire variable domain, with the rest obtained from reference TRBV28 and TRBJ2-5, is as follows: DVKVTQSSRYLVKRTGEKVFLECVQDMDHENMFWYRQDPGLGLRLIYFSYDVKMKEKGDIPEGYSVSREKKERFSLILESASTNQTSMYLCASQGWGGSVSETQYFGPGTRLLVL.

J is TRBJ1-5 and V is TRBV28; D ambiguous. Germline V CDR1 and CDR2: MDHEN, SYDVKM. The length of the CDR3 is 16 residues. V gave up 3 bases and J gave up 2 bases, with 14 bases separating them. The CDR3 sequence is CASSFLRRVGNQPQHF. In nucleotides, the CDR3 is TGTGCCAGCAGTTTTCTCCGGAGGGTTGGCAATCAGCCCCAGCATTTT.

The chain links TRBV4-3 to TRBJ2-3; D gene unclear. V was pared by 3 bases and J by 6 bases, with 16 bases between. Germline CDR1 LGHNA, CDR2 YSLEER. CDR3 length: 15 residues. CDR3 nucleotide sequence: TGCGCCAGCAGCCAGACTGGAACCCCCCGCGATACGCAGTATTTT. Translation gives CASSQTGTPRDTQYF.

The chain is built from TRBV5-1 and TRBJ2-2; TRBD2 agrees at 14 bases. V lost 3 bases, J lost 6 bases, and 7 bases stayed unmatched. The CDR3 runs 17 residues. Per the germline V gene, CDR1 is SGHRS and CDR2 is YFSETQ. For the CDR3, the DNA is TGCGCCAGCAGCTCCCCGGGACTAGCGGGGGTACCCGGGGAGCTGTTTTTT. Translated: CASSSPGLAGVPGELFF.

The V and J genes are TRBV20-1 and TRBJ2-1, with D maybe TRBD1 (5 bases). Germline CDR1 reads DFQATT; CDR2 reads SNEGSKA (reference sequence). The V gene lost 3 bases and the J gene lost 0 bases, with 9 bases spanning the gap. The CDR3 loop spans 14 amino acids. CDR3 bases: TGCAGTGCTAGTAGGGGAAGCTCCTACAATGAGCAGTTCTTC. Translation gives CSASRGSSYNEQFF.

The chain employs TRBV13 and TRBJ2-3; D remains ambiguous. V lost 5 bases to trimming and J lost 3 bases, with 12 bases between them. CDR3 size: 14 residues. CDR1 and CDR2 from the germline V gene are PRHDT and FYEKMQ (reference sequence). CDR3 residues: CASSPPRRTDTQYF. As DNA, the CDR3 is TGTGCCAGCAGCCCACCCCGCAGGACAGATACGCAGTATTTT.

The chain combines TRBV25-1 with TRBJ1-4; D ambiguous. Germline assignment: CDR1 MGHDK and CDR2 SYGVNS. The CDR3 contains 14 residues. V was clipped by 8 bases and J by 7 bases, with 17 bases between them. CDR3 loop: CASGPGYATEKLFF. Here the CDR3 DNA reads TGTGCCAGCGGGCCGGGATATGCAACTGAAAAACTGTTTTTT.

J is TRBJ2-3 and V is TRBV5-8; tentatively, D is TRBD1 (6 bases). V was shortened by 3 bases and J by 4 bases, with 15 bases between the two germline ends. CDR1 and CDR2 from the germline V gene are SGHTS and YDEGEE. The CDR3 totals 15 residues. As DNA, the CDR3 is TGTGCCAGCAGCTACTACCTGACAGGCCCAGATACGCAGTATTTT. Encoded protein: CASSYYLTGPDTQYF.

The chain links TRBV6-1 to TRBJ1-4; unclear D gene. The V end was cut by 0 bases, the J end by 8 bases, with 7 bases between. This CDR3 contains 13 residues. Germline V gene sequence: CDR1 MNHNS, CDR2 SASEGT. DNA for the CDR3: TGTGCCAGCAGTGAAGCGTTCGTAGAAAAACTGTTTTTT. Protein product: CASSEAFVEKLFF.

The CDR3 is CASSISQGWTEKLFF. The CDR3 DNA reads TGTGCCAGTAGTATATCACAGGGATGGACTGAAAAACTGTTTTTT. The J gene is TRBJ1-4, the V gene TRBV19; a weak D match, TRBD1 (6 bases). V was trimmed by 2 bases and J by 7 bases, leaving 14 bases between them. Germline V gene sequence: CDR1 LNHDA, CDR2 SQIVND (reference sequence). This CDR3 has 15 residues.

The rearrangement links TRBV9 to TRBJ2-2; TRBD1 aligns across 7 bases. The V gene end was trimmed by 5 bases and the J gene end by 7 bases; junction bases not matched to a gene: 5. Germline-derived CDR1 and CDR2 are SGDLS and YYNGEE. The CDR3 is 13 residues long. As DNA, the CDR3 is TGTGCCAGCAGGGGGACAGCACACGGGGAGCTGTTTTTT. Translation gives CASRGTAHGELFF.

The V and J genes are TRBV6-5 and TRBJ2-2; 8 bases line up with TRBD1. V trimming: 6 bases; J trimming: 6 bases; junction bases outside the gene matches: 12. Germline-derived CDR1 and CDR2 are MNHEY and SVGAGI. CDR3 length: 16 amino acids. The CDR3 loop is CASRYGQGILSGELFF. DNA of the CDR3: TGTGCCAGCAGATACGGACAGGGAATTTTGTCCGGGGAGCTGTTTTTT.

V usage is TRBV10-3 and J usage is TRBJ2-1; 7 bases line up with TRBD2. The CDR3 totals 13 residues. The V gene end was trimmed by 4 bases and the J gene end by 8 bases; junction bases not matched to a gene: 5. The germline V gene has CDR1 ENHRY and CDR2 SYGVKD. CDR3 DNA: TGTGCCATCAGTGGCGGGAGTCTTTATGAGCAGTTCTTC. Residues: CAISGGSLYEQFF.

V usage is TRBV7-2 and J usage is TRBJ1-4, with TRBD1 matching 7 bases. The CDR3 is 13 amino acids. V lost 4 bases and J lost 7; bases outside the gene matches: 3. Germline V gene data show CDR1 as SGHTA and CDR2 as FQGNSA. The CDR3 spells CASSSGTAEKLFF. CDR3 sequence (DNA): TGTGCCAGCAGCTCCGGGACAGCTGAAAAACTGTTTTTT. Looking up the rest from reference TRBV7-2 and TRBJ1-4 gives the full variable domain: GAGVSQSPSNKVTEKGKDVELRCDPISGHTALYWYRQSLGQGLEFLIYFQGNSAPDKSGLPSDRFSAERTGGSVSTLTIQRTQQEDSAVYLCASSSGTAEKLFFGSGTQLSVL.